The clone carrying this T cell receptor beta chain occurred a few times. The antigen remains unidentified. The length of the CDR3 is 13 residues. Trimming removed 10 bases from V and 4 bases from J; junction bases left unmatched: 9. The V gene's germline CDR1 is MNHEY and CDR2 SVGAGI. Extracted RNA was reverse transcribed, and the resulting cDNA served as sequencing template. The assay was immunoSEQ multiplex PCR, and TCRdb's table has in-frame clones only and misses some. The table shows hundreds of thousands of clones, with around 64% occurring only once. This record belongs to a study of CD8+ T cells in alopecia areata. General study results and limits: Any link of baseline CD8+ expansion to response, resting on one nonresponder, remains uncertain. Within the top 100, expanded CD8+ clones significantly decreased with tofacitinib, as did scalp clonality.

Treatment here: oral pan-JAK inhibitor, 5-10 mg twice daily. The sample in question was CD4+ T cells sorted from blood, obtained at approximately week 51, from a patient treated with tofacitinib. The V call is TRBV6-5, the J call TRBJ1-2; 7 nucleotides align to TRBD1. This TCR derives from a human donor with alopecia areata. This CDR3 is CAIRQGGGYGYTF. The CDR3 bases are TGTGCCATTAGACAGGGTGGAGGCTATGGCTACACCTTC.